This T cell receptor beta chain was observed in a study of neoadjuvant anti-PD-1 for oral cavity cancer. CDR3 length: 14 amino acids. Germline loops: CDR1 SGHVS, CDR2 FQNEAQ. The J segment lost 6 bases and the V segment lost 5 bases, leaving 9 bases of the junction unmatched. PBMC libraries mostly used around 460 ng of input genomic DNA, with six replicates per sample. Sequenced by immunoSEQ multiplex PCR; TCRdb stores in-frame clones only, minus some. This table holds 75,000 or so clones, approximately 80% found once. This sample comprised PBMCs, obtained before nivolumab (anti-PD-1) treatment. This TCR was recovered from a person aged 40-85 years with oral cavity squamous cell carcinoma. V usage is TRBV7-8 and J usage is TRBJ2-7, with 8 nucleotides matching TRBD1. The CDR3 nucleotides are TGTGCCAGCAGCCTGTCCTCAGGGGGCGCCGAGCAGTACTTC. Translated, it gives CASSLSSGGAEQYF.